The next 20 T cell receptor beta chains were all read from a single sample in a study of shared clonotypes between healthy human individuals. Selected positively for CCR7 and CD45RO-negative, naive CD8 cells excluded terminally differentiated effector memory CD45RA+ cells. The protocol was immunoSEQ multiplex PCR, while the TCRdb copy is restricted to in-frame clones and leaves out a portion. Of 450,000 to 700,000 clones in the sample, over 95% were seen once. Material: naive CD8+ T cells sorted from blood. These receptors were obtained from a woman younger than 45 in good health.

The chain is built from TRBV27 and TRBJ2-1; D ambiguous. The CDR3 loop spans 15 amino acids. In germline, CDR1 is MNHEY, CDR2 SMNVEV (reference sequence). V lost 3 bases and J lost 0, with 9 bases in between. The CDR3 DNA follows: TGTGCCAGCAGTTTGATGCTGAGCTCCTACAATGAGCAGTTCTTC. Translation gives CASSLMLSSYNEQFF.

V and J are TRBV27 and TRBJ2-7; TRBD2 aligns across 8 bases. The CDR3 length is 15 residues. Per germline, CDR1 MNHEY and CDR2 SMNVEV (reference sequence). Unmatched junction bases numbered 7, after V lost 2 bases and J lost 4 bases. CDR3 DNA sequence: TGTGCCAGCAGTTTAATCGGAAGCGGGAGATACGAGCAGTACTTC. Residues: CASSLIGSGRYEQYF.

The gene calls are TRBV28 and TRBJ2-1, with 8 positions matching TRBD2. Germline lookup yields CDR1 MDHEN and CDR2 SYDVKM. This CDR3 has 15 amino acids. The V segment lost 7 bases and the J segment 1 base; nucleotides outside the gene matches: 6. CDR3 DNA sequence: TGTGCCAGCATTGGAGCGGGAGAATCCTACAATGAGCAGTTCTTC. Residues: CASIGAGESYNEQFF.

The J gene is TRBJ1-4, the V gene TRBV19, with 7 bases matching TRBD1. The CDR3 is 15 amino acids. Germline V gene lookup returns CDR1 LNHDA and CDR2 SQIVND (reference sequence). V shed 3 bases, J shed 2 bases, and the junction held 3 bases outside the gene matches. The CDR3 region is CASSIPGQTNEKLFF. The CDR3 nucleotides read TGTGCCAGTAGTATTCCGGGACAGACTAATGAAAAACTGTTTTTT.

The chain uses TRBV9 and TRBJ2-7; D may be TRBD1 (6 bases). This CDR3 has 15 amino acids. Germline CDR1 and CDR2: SGDLS and YYNGEE. With 0 bases removed from V and 1 base from J, the gap between germline ends came to 11 bases. The CDR3 sequence: CASSVGQAASYEQYF. The CDR3 nucleotides read TGTGCCAGCAGCGTAGGACAGGCCGCGTCCTACGAGCAGTACTTC.

This clone has only a few counts. The CDR3 sequence: CASSLYRGGVSYEQYF. Written as DNA, the CDR3 is TGTGCCAGCAGTCTATACCGCGGCGGGGTCTCCTACGAGCAGTACTTC. The chain is built from TRBV28 and TRBJ2-5, with a weak D call TRBD2 (6 bases). The J call may be incorrect, as the DNA end agrees better with TRBJ2-7. The CDR3 length is 16 residues. Germline values: CDR1 MDHEN, CDR2 SYDVKM.

The CDR3 here is CSVITGDTEAFF. CDR3 nucleotide sequence: TGCAGCGTTATAACAGGGGACACTGAAGCTTTCTTT. The chain recombines TRBV29-1 with TRBJ1-1; 7 nucleotides match TRBD1. The CDR3 is 12 residues long. The V segment lost 5 bases and the J segment 3 bases; nucleotides outside the gene matches: 3. Germline V gives CDR1 SQVTM, CDR2 ANQGSEA.

Comments on this clone: Other DNA sequences from this sample encode an identical CDR3 as well. The chain joins TRBV5-4 to TRBJ2-7; D is ambiguous. Germline V gives CDR1 SGHNT, CDR2 YYREEE (reference sequence). The length of the CDR3 is 11 residues. V was clipped by 3 bases and J by 1 base, with 2 bases between them. The CDR3 DNA sequence: TGTGCCAGCAGCTCATCCTACGAGCAGTACTTC. Translation: CASSSSYEQYF.

CDR3 sequence reads: CASSETGGETQYF. The CDR3 bases are TGTGCCAGCAGTGAAACAGGGGGAGAGACCCAGTACTTC. The V call is TRBV2, the J call TRBJ2-5; TRBD1 matches 8 bases. The CDR3 sequence is 13 residues long. Germline V gene data show CDR1 as SNHLY and CDR2 as FYNNEI. Trimming cost V 2 bases and J 4 bases; bases outside gene matches: 0.

This chain links TRBV9 with TRBJ2-5; 7 bases fit TRBD1. Germline loops: CDR1 SGDLS, CDR2 YYNGEE. This CDR3 region has 14 residues. Unmatched junction bases numbered 6, after V lost 3 bases and J lost 4 bases. CDR3 DNA sequence: TGTGCCAGCAGCGCAAAAAACAGGGGAGAGACCCAGTACTTC. Protein sequence: CASSAKNRGETQYF.

This chain connects TRBV9 to TRBJ2-5; tentative D call: TRBD1 (6 bases). The germline V gene encodes CDR1 SGDLS and CDR2 YYNGEE. The CDR3 has 16 residues. V gave up 0 bases and J gave up 5 bases, with 17 bases separating them. In DNA, the CDR3 is TGTGCCAGCAGCGTAGAGGGGGTCGGCCCAGGGGAGACCCAGTACTTC. Translating it yields CASSVEGVGPGETQYF.

This chain uses TRBV7-9 with TRBJ1-1; D gene ambiguous. This CDR3 is 13 amino acids long. Germline lookup yields CDR1 SEHNR and CDR2 FQNEAQ (reference sequence). V gave up 1 base and J gave up 8 bases, with 11 bases separating them. As DNA, the CDR3 is TGTGCCAGCAGCTTAGAAAATGGCAGGGAAGCTTTCTTT. It yields the protein CASSLENGREAFF.

The CDR3, as DNA: TGCGCCAGCAGCCAGAGGGGGGAATTGGACGAGCAGTACTTC. Its protein product is CASSQRGELDEQYF. The chain employs TRBV4-1 and TRBJ2-7, with D perhaps matching TRBD1 or TRBD2 (6 bases each). The V gene's germline CDR1 is MGHRA and CDR2 YSYEKL. This CDR3 has 14 amino acids. The V end lost 3 bases, the J end lost 5 bases, and 14 bases lay between the germline ends.

This clone was recorded only once. DNA for the CDR3: TGTGCCAGCAGCTCGCCTATACAGGGGGCCTACGAGCAGTACTTC. It yields the protein CASSSPIQGAYEQYF. This rearrangement joins TRBV5-6 to TRBJ2-5; 8 positions agree with TRBD1. The DNA end favors TRBJ2-7, so the J call may be wrong. The length of the CDR3 is 15 residues. Germline values: CDR1 SGHDT, CDR2 YYEEEE.

The chain carries TRBV28 and TRBJ2-1; D gene unclear. CDR1 MDHEN and CDR2 SYDVKM come from the germline V gene. The CDR3 spans 16 residues. Trimming stripped 5 bases from V and 10 bases from J, with 24 bases between. CDR3 DNA sequence: TGTGCCAGCAGTCGCCCGGCCTCCTTGGGCATTGAGGAGCAGTTCTTC. This gives the protein CASSRPASLGIEEQFF.

The CDR3: CASSFRLRETQYF. Written as DNA, the CDR3 is TGTGCCAGCAGCTTTAGGTTACGAGAGACCCAGTACTTC. The V gene is TRBV7-8, the J gene TRBJ2-5; D call uncertain. Germline loops: CDR1 SGHVS, CDR2 FQNEAQ. The CDR3 is made up of 13 amino acids. V lost 3 bases to trimming and J lost 4 bases, with 9 bases between them.

The J gene is TRBJ2-5, the V gene TRBV7-7, with a possible D match to TRBD2 (6 bases). Trimming removed 5 bases at V and 5 bases at J, with 15 bases between. CDR3 size: 14 residues. The germline gives CDR1 SSHAT, CDR2 FNYEAQ (reference sequence). CDR3 sequence reads: CASSKGGPRETQYF. CDR3 DNA: TGTGCCAGCAGCAAAGGAGGGCCTCGGGAGACCCAGTACTTC.

This sequence joins TRBV27 and TRBJ1-1, with unresolved D. The CDR3 extends over 15 amino acids. The V end was cut by 3 bases, the J end by 2 bases, with 13 bases between. Germline V CDR1 and CDR2: MNHEY, SMNVEV (reference sequence). The CDR3 protein is CASSLSKILNTEAFF. For the CDR3, the DNA is TGTGCCAGCAGTTTGTCTAAGATTCTCAACACTGAAGCTTTCTTT.

This clone was seen just once. The chain is built from TRBV4-1 and TRBJ1-1, with D perhaps matching TRBD1 (6 bases). The germline gives CDR1 MGHRA, CDR2 YSYEKL. The length of the CDR3 is 18 residues. Trimming took off 4 bases at V and 5 bases at J, with 26 bases between the two ends. The CDR3 region has the DNA TGCGCCAGCAGCCGGTACGGGGGGCGCGGAACGGGAGATACTGAAGCTTTCTTT. Amino acid sequence: CASSRYGGRGTGDTEAFF.

The gene calls are TRBV5-3 and TRBJ2-1; 8 nucleotides line up with TRBD1. TRBV5-3 is reported as an ORF; its role is uncertain. The trim removed 4 bases at V and 4 bases at J, leaving 7 bases unmatched. This CDR3 is 15 amino acids long. This chain's CDR3 is CARSRMDRAYNEQFF. The CDR3 coding sequence is TGTGCCAGAAGCCGGATGGACAGGGCGTACAATGAGCAGTTCTTC.